These 27 T cell receptor beta chains came from one sample sequenced in a study of shared T cell receptors in the human thymus. Sequencing used immunoSEQ multiplex PCR; TCRdb keeps in-frame clones, though not all of them. The data contain roughly 560,000 clones, approximately 80% of them singletons. These same records also appear under a second study, on human thymus T cells.

Sequences were obtained from thymocytes. These receptors came from a boy under two years old with a congenital heart defect.

The chain's CDR3 is CASSQASGRPIHLYEQYF. In nucleotides, the CDR3 is TGCGCCAGCAGCCAGGCCTCCGGGAGACCCATCCATCTCTACGAGCAGTACTTC. J is TRBJ2-7 and V is TRBV4-3; tentatively, D is TRBD2 (6 bases). The CDR3 length is 18 residues. The germline V gene encodes CDR1 LGHNA and CDR2 YSLEER. Trimming took 3 bases from V and 3 from J, leaving 24 bases between them.

This chain joins TRBV5-8 and TRBJ2-5; TRBD1 aligns across 7 bases. This CDR3 contains 15 residues. Trimming at V came to 2 bases and at J to 5 bases, leaving 9 bases not matched to a gene. From germline, CDR1 is SGHTS and CDR2 YDEGEE. The CDR3 sequence is CASSFIHRGWETQYF. CDR3 sequence (DNA): TGTGCCAGCAGCTTTATCCACAGGGGCTGGGAGACCCAGTACTTC.

The J gene is TRBJ1-4, the V gene TRBV30; tentatively, D is TRBD1 (5 bases). V was clipped by 3 bases and J by 8 bases, with 16 bases between them. This CDR3 comprises 14 residues. CDR1 GTSNPN and CDR2 SVGIG come from the germline V gene (reference sequence). The CDR3 here is CAWRGWQGVEKLFF. Written as DNA, the CDR3 is TGTGCCTGGAGAGGCTGGCAGGGCGTAGAAAAACTGTTTTTT.

Only a few counts were recorded for this clone. The chain has TRBV5-6 and TRBJ2-1, with 12 bases identical to TRBD1. The CDR3 contains 13 residues. V gave up 8 bases and J gave up 6 bases; unmatched junction bases: 3. In germline, CDR1 is SGHDT, CDR2 YYEEEE. For the CDR3, the DNA is TGTGCCAGTGGGGACAGGGGGCTCAATGAGCAGTTCTTC. Protein sequence: CASGDRGLNEQFF.

This chain connects TRBV7-9 to TRBJ2-7; 10 bases fit TRBD2. After removal of 7 bases from V and 0 bases from J, the junction contained 12 bases not matched to a gene. The length of the CDR3 is 17 residues. The V gene's germline CDR1 is SEHNR and CDR2 FQNEAQ (reference sequence). For the CDR3, the DNA is TGTGCCAGCACCTCCACCCGGACTAGCGGTAACTCCTACGAGCAGTACTTC. Amino acids: CASTSTRTSGNSYEQYF.

Notes on this clone: At one boundary the junction diverges from the germline segment, which might be a read error. The chain employs TRBV4-1 and TRBJ2-1; 7 nucleotides agree with TRBD1. This CDR3 spans 14 amino acids. CDR1 and CDR2 from the germline V gene are MGHRA and YSYEKL. The CDR3 bases are TGCGCCAGCAGCCCCGACAGGGCAGACAAAGAGCAGTTCTTC. Residues: CASSPDRADKEQFF.

The V and J genes are TRBV6-4 and TRBJ2-3; 8 bases match TRBD1. CDR1 is MRHNA, CDR2 SNTAGT, per germline. With V trimmed by 8 bases and J by 2 bases, 18 bases remained unmatched. The CDR3 length is 18 residues. The CDR3 loop reads CASLGPTIRTGNTDTQYF. The CDR3 DNA sequence: TGTGCCAGCTTGGGGCCCACGATTCGGACAGGGAACACAGATACGCAGTATTTT.

This clone was counted a few times. This chain joins TRBV19 and TRBJ1-1; D may be TRBD1 (5 bases). Trimming removed 3 bases at V and 2 bases at J, with 13 bases between. Germline CDR1 reads LNHDA; CDR2 reads SQIVND (reference sequence). The CDR3 loop spans 15 amino acids. Here the CDR3 DNA reads TGTGCCAGTAGTATGTTACAGGCCCCAAACACTGAAGCTTTCTTT. This gives the protein CASSMLQAPNTEAFF.

The rearrangement uses TRBV15 and TRBJ2-2; maybe TRBD2 (5 bases). Trimming cost V 8 bases and J 7 bases, with 8 bases left between them. From germline, CDR1 is LNHNV and CDR2 YYDKDF (reference sequence). The length of the CDR3 is 11 residues. CDR3 loop: CATVEGGELFF. In nucleotides, the CDR3 is TGTGCCACCGTCGAGGGCGGGGAGCTGTTTTTT.

The chain employs TRBV14 and TRBJ2-5; 9 positions agree with TRBD1. CDR3 length equals 17 residues. The germline V gene has CDR1 SGHDN and CDR2 FVKESK. Trimming took 4 bases from V and 1 from J; bases not matched to a gene: 10. The CDR3, as DNA: TGTGCCAGCAGCCCCGCCCGGGACAGGGAATTCCAAGAGACCCAGTACTTC. Translating gives CASSPARDREFQETQYF.

The chain links TRBV7-2 to TRBJ2-5; D unresolved. Trimming stripped 3 bases from V and 4 bases from J, with 9 bases between. Germline CDR1 is SGHTA and CDR2 is FQGNSA. The CDR3 covers 13 residues. CDR3 sequence reads: CASSLRFVETQYF. In nucleotides, the CDR3 is TGTGCCAGCAGCTTGAGGTTTGTAGAGACCCAGTACTTC.

As for this clone: Other nucleotide sequences in the sample specify the same CDR3. The CDR3 region is CASSLGGSNQPQHF. The CDR3 DNA follows: TGTGCCAGCAGCTTGGGAGGGAGCAATCAGCCCCAGCATTTT. This chain uses TRBV5-6 with TRBJ1-5, with no clear D. The CDR3 is made up of 14 amino acids. Trimming stripped 0 bases from V and 1 base from J, with 5 bases between. The V gene's germline CDR1 is SGHDT and CDR2 YYEEEE.

The V and J genes are TRBV15 and TRBJ2-7; maybe TRBD2 (5 bases). The germline V gene encodes CDR1 LNHNV and CDR2 YYDKDF (reference sequence). The CDR3 has 20 amino acids. The V and J ends lost 0 bases and 0 bases respectively, with 24 bases between them. The CDR3 nucleotides read TGTGCCACCAGCAGAGATGGGAGCGTCTGGACGGGCGGAAACTCCTACGAGCAGTACTTC. Protein sequence: CATSRDGSVWTGGNSYEQYF.

The gene calls are TRBV7-9 and TRBJ1-3; TRBD1 aligns across 8 bases. Per germline, CDR1 SEHNR and CDR2 FQNEAQ (reference sequence). Trimming at V came to 5 bases and at J to 4 bases, leaving 16 bases not matched to a gene. There are 18 residues in the CDR3. The CDR3 reads CASSLGQDMRVSGNTIYF. As DNA, the CDR3 is TGTGCCAGCAGCCTGGGACAGGACATGAGGGTCTCCGGAAACACCATATATTTT.

The chain joins TRBV5-5 to TRBJ1-2, with TRBD1 matching 10 bases. The CDR3 consists of 17 residues. The germline CDR1 and CDR2 sequences are SGHKS and YYEKEE (reference sequence). Trimming at V came to 4 bases and at J to 8 bases, leaving 17 bases not matched to a gene. CDR3 amino acids: CASSPDTGQGLFHGYTF. The CDR3 bases are TGTGCCAGCAGCCCCGATACGGGACAGGGGCTGTTTCACGGCTACACCTTC.

V is TRBV4-3 and J is TRBJ2-3, with unresolved D. Germline CDR1 is LGHNA and CDR2 is YSLEER. V was shortened by 0 bases and J by 5 bases, with 3 bases between the two germline ends. The CDR3 is 12 amino acids. CDR3 region: CASSQDGDTQYF. The CDR3 nucleotides are TGCGCCAGCAGCCAAGACGGAGATACGCAGTATTTT.

The chain recombines TRBV5-1 with TRBJ1-1; 10 bases align to TRBD1. V dropped 4 bases and J dropped 5; count of bases not matched to a gene: 8. The CDR3 is 15 residues long. The germline V gene encodes CDR1 SGHRS and CDR2 YFSETQ. The CDR3 region has the DNA TGCGCCAGCAGCCCCGACAGGGGGCGACCGACTGAAGCTTTCTTT. This codes for CASSPDRGRPTEAFF.

There are a few counts of this clone. This chain links TRBV6-6 with TRBJ2-7; 7 positions match TRBD2. Germline V gives CDR1 MNHNY, CDR2 SVGAGI (reference sequence). V lost 8 bases, J lost 0 bases, and 13 bases stayed unmatched. The CDR3 is made up of 16 amino acids. CDR3 protein: CASAPDGRDYSYEQYF. The CDR3 DNA is TGTGCCAGCGCCCCGGATGGGCGGGACTACTCCTACGAGCAGTACTTC.

Here the CDR3 reads CASSQVGPDEQYF. The CDR3 nucleotides are TGCGCCAGCAGCCAAGTTGGTCCGGACGAGCAGTACTTC. This chain links TRBV4-1 with TRBJ2-7; D is uncertain. The CDR3 runs to 13 residues. V lost 1 base and J 5 bases, leaving 9 bases between the germline ends. Per the germline V gene, CDR1 is MGHRA and CDR2 is YSYEKL.

This clone was seen more than once but under ten times. Written as DNA, the CDR3 is TGCGCCAGCAGATCTAGCGGGAGCGGGGAGCTGTTTTTT. It encodes CASRSSGSGELFF. The chain carries TRBV5-1 and TRBJ2-2; 10 bases agree with TRBD2. This CDR3 region has 13 residues. V trimming: 5 bases; J trimming: 7 bases; junction bases outside the gene matches: 2. Germline CDR1 is SGHRS and CDR2 is YFSETQ.

V is TRBV2 and J is TRBJ2-7; TRBD1 might be the D (6 bases). The V and J ends lost 4 bases and 2 bases respectively, with 12 bases between them. The CDR3 consists of 14 residues. Per germline, CDR1 SNHLY and CDR2 FYNNEI. CDR3 DNA: TGTGCCAGCAGTGGAGACAGGACCCCCTACGAGCAGTACTTC. Translated: CASSGDRTPYEQYF.

The chain uses TRBV2 and TRBJ1-4; maybe TRBD1 (5 bases). Trimming pared 11 bases from V and 10 bases from J, leaving 23 bases between. Germline assignment: CDR1 SNHLY and CDR2 FYNNEI. CDR3 length: 14 amino acids. Here the CDR3 reads CAFGARSKGAKLFF. The DNA of the CDR3 is TGTGCCTTTGGGGCCAGGTCTAAAGGGGCAAAACTGTTTTTT.

The chain is built from TRBV5-6 and TRBJ2-3; 12 bases are a match to TRBD2. Trimming at V came to 0 bases and at J to 10 bases, leaving 3 bases not matched to a gene. CDR1 and CDR2 from the germline V gene are SGHDT and YYEEEE. This CDR3 spans 14 amino acids. DNA for the CDR3: TGTGCCAGCAGCTTGGCCCTAGCGGGAGGGCCGCAGTATTTT. Protein product: CASSLALAGGPQYF.

The chain employs TRBV14 and TRBJ1-5; 9 bases agree with TRBD1. CDR3 length: 13 amino acids. V lost 3 bases to trimming and J lost 6 bases; unmatched junction nucleotides: 0. Germline V gene lookup returns CDR1 SGHDN and CDR2 FVKESK. CDR3: CASSQDRGQPQHF. DNA for the CDR3: TGTGCCAGCAGCCAGGACAGGGGTCAGCCCCAGCATTTT.

V gene TRBV27 combines with J gene TRBJ2-7; 8 positions agree with TRBD1. Germline V CDR1 and CDR2: MNHEY, SMNVEV (reference sequence). Unmatched junction bases numbered 4, after V lost 3 bases and J lost 3 bases. The CDR3 contains 14 residues. The CDR3 protein is CASSLARGHYEQYF. As DNA, the CDR3 is TGTGCCAGCAGTTTGGCCAGGGGGCACTACGAGCAGTACTTC.

The rearrangement uses TRBV5-1 and TRBJ2-2; D remains ambiguous. V dropped 0 bases and J dropped 4 bases, with 4 bases sitting between them. The V gene's germline CDR1 is SGHRS and CDR2 YFSETQ. The CDR3 length is 13 residues. CDR3 in DNA: TGCGCCAGCAGCTTGGACTTCACCGGGGAGCTGTTTTTT. Its protein product is CASSLDFTGELFF. Full variable domain (rest looked up from reference TRBV5-1 and TRBJ2-2): KAGVTQTPRYLIKTRGQQVTLSCSPISGHRSVSWYQQTPGQGLQFLFEYFSETQRNKGNFPGRFSGRQFSNSRSEMNVSTLELGDSALYLCASSLDFTGELFFGEGSRLTVL.

This chain uses TRBV5-1 with TRBJ1-6; the match to TRBD1 covers 9 bases. CDR1 is SGHRS and CDR2 is YFSETQ in the germline V gene. The CDR3 runs to 15 residues. V lost 4 bases to trimming and J lost 7 bases; unmatched junction nucleotides: 6. The CDR3 nucleotides read TGCGCCAGCAGCCACAGGGGGCTGCGAAATTCACCCCTCCACTTT. Its protein is CASSHRGLRNSPLHF.